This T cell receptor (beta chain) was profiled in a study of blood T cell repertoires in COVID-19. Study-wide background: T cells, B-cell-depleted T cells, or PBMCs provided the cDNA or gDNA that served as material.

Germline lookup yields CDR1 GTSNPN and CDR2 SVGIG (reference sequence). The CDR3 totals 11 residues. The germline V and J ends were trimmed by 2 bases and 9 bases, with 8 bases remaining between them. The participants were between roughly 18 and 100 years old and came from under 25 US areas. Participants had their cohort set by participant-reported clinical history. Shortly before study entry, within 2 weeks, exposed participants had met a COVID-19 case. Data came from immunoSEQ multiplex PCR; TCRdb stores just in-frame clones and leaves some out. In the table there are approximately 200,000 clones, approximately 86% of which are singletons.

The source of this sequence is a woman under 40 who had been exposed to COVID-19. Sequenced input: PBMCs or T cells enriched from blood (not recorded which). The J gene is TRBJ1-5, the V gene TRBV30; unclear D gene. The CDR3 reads CAWSYRGPQHF. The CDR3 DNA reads TGTGCCTGGAGTTACCGGGGGCCCCAGCATTTT.